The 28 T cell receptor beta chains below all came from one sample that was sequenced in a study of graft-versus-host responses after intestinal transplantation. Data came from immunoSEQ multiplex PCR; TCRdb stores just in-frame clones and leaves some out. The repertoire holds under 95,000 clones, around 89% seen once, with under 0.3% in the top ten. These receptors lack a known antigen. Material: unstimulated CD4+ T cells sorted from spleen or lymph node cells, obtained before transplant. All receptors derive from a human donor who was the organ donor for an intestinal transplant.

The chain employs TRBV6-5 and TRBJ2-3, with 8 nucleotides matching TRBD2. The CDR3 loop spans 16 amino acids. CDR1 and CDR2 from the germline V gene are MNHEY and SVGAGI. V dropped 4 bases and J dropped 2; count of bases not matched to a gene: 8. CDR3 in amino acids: CASSSVGRAYTDTQYF. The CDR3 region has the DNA TGTGCCAGCAGTTCTGTCGGGAGGGCCTACACAGATACGCAGTATTTT.

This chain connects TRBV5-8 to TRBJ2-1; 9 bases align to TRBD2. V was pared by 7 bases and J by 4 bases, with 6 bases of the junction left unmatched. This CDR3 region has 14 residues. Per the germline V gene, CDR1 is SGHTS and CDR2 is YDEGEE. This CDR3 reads CASVRRGGYNEQFF. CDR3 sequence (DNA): TGTGCCAGCGTCCGGCGGGGGGGGTACAATGAGCAGTTCTTC.

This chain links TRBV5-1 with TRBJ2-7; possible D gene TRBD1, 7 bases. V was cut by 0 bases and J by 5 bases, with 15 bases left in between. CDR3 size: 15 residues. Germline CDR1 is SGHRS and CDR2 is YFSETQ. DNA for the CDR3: TGCGCCAGCAGCTTGGGGGTTCAGGGGGGCGACGAGCAGTACTTC. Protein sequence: CASSLGVQGGDEQYF.

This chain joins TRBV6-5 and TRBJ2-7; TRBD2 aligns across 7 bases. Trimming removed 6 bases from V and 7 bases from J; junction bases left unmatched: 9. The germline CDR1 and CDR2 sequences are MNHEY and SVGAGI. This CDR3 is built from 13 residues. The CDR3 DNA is TGTGCCAGCAGCCTCGGGAGGTGGGGAGAGCAGTACTTC. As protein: CASSLGRWGEQYF.

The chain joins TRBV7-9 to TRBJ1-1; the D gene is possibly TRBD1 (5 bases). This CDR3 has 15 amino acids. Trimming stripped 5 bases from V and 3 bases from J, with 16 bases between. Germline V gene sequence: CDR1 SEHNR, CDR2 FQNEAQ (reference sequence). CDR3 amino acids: CASSAQRGGHTEAFF. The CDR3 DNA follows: TGTGCCAGCAGCGCCCAAAGGGGTGGGCACACTGAAGCTTTCTTT. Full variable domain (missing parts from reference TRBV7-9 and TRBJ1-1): DTGVSQNPRHKITKRGQNVTFRCDPISEHNRLYWYRQTLGQGPEFLTYFQNEAQLEKSRLLSDRFSAERPKGSFSTLEIQRTEQGDSAMYLCASSAQRGGHTEAFFGQGTRLTVV.

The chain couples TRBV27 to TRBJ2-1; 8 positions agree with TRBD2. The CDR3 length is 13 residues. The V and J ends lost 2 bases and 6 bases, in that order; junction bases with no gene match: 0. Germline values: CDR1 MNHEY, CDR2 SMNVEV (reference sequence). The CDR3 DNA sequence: TGTGCCAGCAGTTTACTAGCGGGCAATGAGCAGTTCTTC. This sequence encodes CASSLLAGNEQFF.

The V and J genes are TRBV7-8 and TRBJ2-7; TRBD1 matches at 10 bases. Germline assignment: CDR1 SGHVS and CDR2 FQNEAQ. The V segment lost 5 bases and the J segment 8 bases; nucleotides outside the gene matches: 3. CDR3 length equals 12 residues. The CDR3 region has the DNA TGTGCCAGCAGCCCGACAGGGGGCAAGCAGTACTTC. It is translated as CASSPTGGKQYF.

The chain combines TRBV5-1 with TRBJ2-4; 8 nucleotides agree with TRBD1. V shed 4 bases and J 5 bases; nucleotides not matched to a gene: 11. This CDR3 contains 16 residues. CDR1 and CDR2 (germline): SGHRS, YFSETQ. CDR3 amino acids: CASSHGQGGRENIQYF. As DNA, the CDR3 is TGCGCCAGCAGCCATGGACAGGGAGGTAGGGAAAACATTCAGTACTTC.

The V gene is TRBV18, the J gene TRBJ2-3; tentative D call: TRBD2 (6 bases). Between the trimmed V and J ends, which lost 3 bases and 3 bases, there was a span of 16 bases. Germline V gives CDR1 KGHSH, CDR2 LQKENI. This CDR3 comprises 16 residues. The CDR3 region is CASSPIYGSGTDTQYF. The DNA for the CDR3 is TGTGCCAGCTCACCGATATACGGGAGTGGTACAGATACGCAGTATTTT.

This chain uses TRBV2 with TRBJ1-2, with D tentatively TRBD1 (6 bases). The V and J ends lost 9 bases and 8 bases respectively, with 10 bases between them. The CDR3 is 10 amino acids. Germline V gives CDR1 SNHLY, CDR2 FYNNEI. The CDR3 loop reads CARRGGGYTF. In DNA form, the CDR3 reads TGTGCCAGGAGGGGGGGAGGCTACACCTTC. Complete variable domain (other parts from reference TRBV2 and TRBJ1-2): EPEVTQTPSHQVTQMGQEVILRCVPISNHLYFYWYRQILGQKVEFLVSFYNNEISEKSEIFDDQFSVERPDGSNFTLKIRSTKLEDSAMYFCARRGGGYTFGSGTRLTVV.

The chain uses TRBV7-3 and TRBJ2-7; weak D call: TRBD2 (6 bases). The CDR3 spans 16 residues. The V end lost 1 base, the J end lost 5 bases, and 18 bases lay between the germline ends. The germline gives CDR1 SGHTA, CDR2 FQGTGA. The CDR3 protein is CASSLSRVGSSDEQYF. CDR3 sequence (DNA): TGTGCCAGCAGCTTAAGTCGGGTCGGGAGTTCGGACGAGCAGTACTTC.

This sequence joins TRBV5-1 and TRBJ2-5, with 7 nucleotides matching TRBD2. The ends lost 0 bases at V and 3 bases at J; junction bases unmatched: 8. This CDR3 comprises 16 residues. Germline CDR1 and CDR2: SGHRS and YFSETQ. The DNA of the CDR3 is TGCGCCAGCAGCTTGGGGGCGGGGGAAGGAGAAGAGACCCAGTACTTC. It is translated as CASSLGAGEGEETQYF.

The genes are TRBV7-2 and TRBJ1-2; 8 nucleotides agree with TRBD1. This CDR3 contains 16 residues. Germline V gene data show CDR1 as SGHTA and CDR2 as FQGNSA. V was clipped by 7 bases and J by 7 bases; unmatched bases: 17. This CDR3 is CASTQNIGQGAFGYTF. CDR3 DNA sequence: TGTGCCAGCACCCAGAACATAGGGCAGGGGGCGTTTGGCTACACCTTC.

CDR3 DNA sequence: TGTGCCAGCACGATAGCGGGGCCTAACGAGCAGTACTTC. Amino acids: CASTIAGPNEQYF. The chain recombines TRBV6-1 with TRBJ2-7; 8 positions match TRBD2. CDR3 length: 13 amino acids. V was clipped by 7 bases and J by 5 bases; unmatched bases: 7. The V gene's germline CDR1 is MNHNS and CDR2 SASEGT.

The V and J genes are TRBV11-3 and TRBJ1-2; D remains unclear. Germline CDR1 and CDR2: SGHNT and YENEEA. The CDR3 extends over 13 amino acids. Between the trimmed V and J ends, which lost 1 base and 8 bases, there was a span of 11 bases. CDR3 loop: CASSLGPSGGYTF. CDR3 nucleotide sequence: TGTGCCAGCAGCTTAGGGCCCTCGGGGGGCTACACCTTC.

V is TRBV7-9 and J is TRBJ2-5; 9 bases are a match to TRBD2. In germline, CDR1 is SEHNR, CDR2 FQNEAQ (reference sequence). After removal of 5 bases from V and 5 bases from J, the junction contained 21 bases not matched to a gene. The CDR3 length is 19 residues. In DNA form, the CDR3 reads TGTGCCAGCAGCCAGCGAGGCACTAGCGGGTTTTATGCGGACGAGACCCAGTACTTC. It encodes CASSQRGTSGFYADETQYF.

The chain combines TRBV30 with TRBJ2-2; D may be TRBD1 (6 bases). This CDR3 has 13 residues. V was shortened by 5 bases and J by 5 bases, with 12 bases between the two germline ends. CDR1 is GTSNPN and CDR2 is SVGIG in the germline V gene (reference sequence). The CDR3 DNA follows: TGTGCCTGGCAGGGGTCCCCAACCGGGGAGCTGTTTTTT. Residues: CAWQGSPTGELFF.

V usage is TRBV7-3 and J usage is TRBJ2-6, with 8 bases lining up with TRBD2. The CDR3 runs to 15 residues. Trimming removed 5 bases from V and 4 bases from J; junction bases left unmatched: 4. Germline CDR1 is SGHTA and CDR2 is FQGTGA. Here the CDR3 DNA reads TGTGCCAGCAGCCGGACTAGCTCCGGGGCCAACGTCCTGACTTTC. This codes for CASSRTSSGANVLTF.

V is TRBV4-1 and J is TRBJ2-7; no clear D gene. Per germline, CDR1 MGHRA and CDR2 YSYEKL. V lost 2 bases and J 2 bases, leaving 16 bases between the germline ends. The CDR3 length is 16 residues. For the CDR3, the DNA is TGCGCCAGCAGCCAACCCACAGAAGGAAGGACCTACGAGCAGTACTTC. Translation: CASSQPTEGRTYEQYF.

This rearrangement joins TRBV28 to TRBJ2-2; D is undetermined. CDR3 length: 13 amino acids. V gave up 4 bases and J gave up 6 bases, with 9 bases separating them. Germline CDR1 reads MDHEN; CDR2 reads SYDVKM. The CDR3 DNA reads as TGTGCCAGCAGTTCGATGTCGGCCGGGGAGCTGTTTTTT. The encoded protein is CASSSMSAGELFF.

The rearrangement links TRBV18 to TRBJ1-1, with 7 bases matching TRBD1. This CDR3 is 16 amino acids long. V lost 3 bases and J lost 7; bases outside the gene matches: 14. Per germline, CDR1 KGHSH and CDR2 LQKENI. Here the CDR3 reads CASSPTTGFGRNEAFF. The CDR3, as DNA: TGTGCCAGCTCACCGACGACAGGGTTTGGGCGGAATGAAGCTTTCTTT.

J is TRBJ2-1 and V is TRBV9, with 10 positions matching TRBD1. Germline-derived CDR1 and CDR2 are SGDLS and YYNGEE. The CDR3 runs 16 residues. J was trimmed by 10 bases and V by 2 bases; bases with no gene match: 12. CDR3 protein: CASSVLAATGGGEQFF. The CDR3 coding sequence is TGTGCCAGCAGCGTCCTAGCCGCGACAGGGGGCGGCGAGCAGTTCTTC.

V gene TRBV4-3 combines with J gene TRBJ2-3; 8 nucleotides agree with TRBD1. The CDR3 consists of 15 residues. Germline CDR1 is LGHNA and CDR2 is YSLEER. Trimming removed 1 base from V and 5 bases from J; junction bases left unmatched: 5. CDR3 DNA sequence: TGCGCCAGCAGCCAAGGGACAGGGTTTGGAGATACGCAGTATTTT. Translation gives CASSQGTGFGDTQYF.

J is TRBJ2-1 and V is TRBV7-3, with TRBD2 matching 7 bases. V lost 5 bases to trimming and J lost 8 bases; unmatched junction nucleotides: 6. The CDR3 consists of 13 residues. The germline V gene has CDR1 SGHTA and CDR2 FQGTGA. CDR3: CASSGLGGDEQFF. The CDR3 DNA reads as TGTGCCAGCAGCGGACTAGGCGGGGATGAGCAGTTCTTC. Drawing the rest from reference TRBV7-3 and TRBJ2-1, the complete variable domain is GAGVSQTPSNKVTEKGKYVELRCDPISGHTALYWYRQSLGQGPEFLIYFQGTGAADDSGLPNDRFFAVRPEGSVSTLKIQRTERGDSAVYLCASSGLGGDEQFFGPGTRLTVL.

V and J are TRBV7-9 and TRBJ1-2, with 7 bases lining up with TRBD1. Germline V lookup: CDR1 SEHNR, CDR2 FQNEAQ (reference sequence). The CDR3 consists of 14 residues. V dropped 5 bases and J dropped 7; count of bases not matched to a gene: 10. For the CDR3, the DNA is TGTGCCAGCAGCAAAGAGCAGGGGGGTGGTGGCTACACCTTC. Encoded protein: CASSKEQGGGGYTF. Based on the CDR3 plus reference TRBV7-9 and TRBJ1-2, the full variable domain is DTGVSQNPRHKITKRGQNVTFRCDPISEHNRLYWYRQTLGQGPEFLTYFQNEAQLEKSRLLSDRFSAERPKGSFSTLEIQRTEQGDSAMYLCASSKEQGGGGYTFGSGTRLTVV.

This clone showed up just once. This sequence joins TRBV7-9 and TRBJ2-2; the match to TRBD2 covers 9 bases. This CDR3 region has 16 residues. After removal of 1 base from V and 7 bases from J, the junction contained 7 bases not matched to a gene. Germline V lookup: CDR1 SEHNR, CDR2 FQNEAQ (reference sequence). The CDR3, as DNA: TGTGCCAGCAGCTTAGTAGGGGGACTAGCCGGCGGGGAGCTGTTTTTT. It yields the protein CASSLVGGLAGGELFF. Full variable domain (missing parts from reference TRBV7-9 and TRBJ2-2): DTGVSQNPRHKITKRGQNVTFRCDPISEHNRLYWYRQTLGQGPEFLTYFQNEAQLEKSRLLSDRFSAERPKGSFSTLEIQRTEQGDSAMYLCASSLVGGLAGGELFFGEGSRLTVL.

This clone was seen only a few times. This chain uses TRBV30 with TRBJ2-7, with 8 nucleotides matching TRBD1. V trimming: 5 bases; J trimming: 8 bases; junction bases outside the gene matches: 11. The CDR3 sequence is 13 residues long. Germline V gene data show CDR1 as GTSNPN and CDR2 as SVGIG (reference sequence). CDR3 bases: TGTGCCTGGGCTGCGGACAGGGTGGGCAAGCAGTACTTC. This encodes CAWAADRVGKQYF.

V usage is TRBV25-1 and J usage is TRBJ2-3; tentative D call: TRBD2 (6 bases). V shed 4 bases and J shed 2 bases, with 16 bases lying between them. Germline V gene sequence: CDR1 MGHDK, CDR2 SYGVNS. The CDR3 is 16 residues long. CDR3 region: CASSAGGVGHTDTQYF. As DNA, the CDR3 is TGTGCCAGCAGTGCCGGAGGGGTCGGCCACACAGATACGCAGTATTTT.